These 19 T cell receptor beta chains were all obtained from the same sample, sequenced in a study of spatial heterogeneity in lung cancer. TCRdb reprocessed the 5' RACE reads with MiXCR, giving one entry per CDR3 protein. The table shows about 21,000 distinct CDR3 sequences, with 4.5% to 5.5% occurring only once. This sample's time point: sample taken at primary tumor resection. The source material was PBMCs, sampled at surgery. The source of these receptors is a male donor with early-stage non-small cell lung cancer.

This clonotype was seen ten or more times. The chain carries TRBV24-1 and TRBJ2-2; no clear D. CDR3 length equals 13 residues. Deletions cut 1 base from V and 3 bases from J, with 2 bases between. CDR1 KGHDR and CDR2 SFDVKD come from the germline V gene. DNA for the CDR3: TGTGCCACCAGTGATTTCTACACCGGGGAGCTGTTTTTT. As protein: CATSDFYTGELFF.

In this sample, this clonotype turned up a few times. J is TRBJ2-3 and V is TRBV2; the D gene is possibly TRBD1 (7 bases). Germline-derived CDR1 and CDR2 are SNHLY and FYNNEI. The ends were cut back, 9 bases at V and 8 bases at J, with 21 bases in the middle. This CDR3 region has 14 residues. CDR3 residues: CARTAGGFTSTQYF. CDR3 coding DNA: TGTGCCAGGACTGCAGGGGGGTTCACAAGTACGCAGTATTTT. The full variable domain, rest sourced from reference TRBV2 and TRBJ2-3, is EPEVTQTPSHQVTQMGQEVILRCVPISNHLYFYWYRQILGQKVEFLVSFYNNEISEKSEIFDDQFSVERPDGSNFTLKIRSTKLEDSAMYFCARTAGGFTSTQYFGPGTRLTVL.

This clonotype was observed at least ten times. This chain joins TRBV10-3 and TRBJ1-5; a weak D match, TRBD1 (5 bases). From germline, CDR1 is ENHRY and CDR2 SYGVKD. CDR3 size: 14 residues. V dropped 10 bases and J dropped 1 base, with 14 bases sitting between them. Here the CDR3 DNA reads TGTGCCACTGCAGGGAGCTTCAGCAATCAGCCCCAGCATTTT. Encoded protein: CATAGSFSNQPQHF.

This clonotype has ten or more counts. The chain uses TRBV11-2 and TRBJ1-1; 10 bases line up with TRBD1. The CDR3 spans 16 residues. Trimming took 5 bases from V and 0 from J; bases not matched to a gene: 6. Germline V gene data show CDR1 as SGHAT and CDR2 as FQNNGV. The CDR3, as DNA: TGTGCCAGCAGCCCAGGACAGGGGGTTGTGAACACTGAAGCTTTCTTT. Amino acid sequence: CASSPGQGVVNTEAFF.

This clonotype has at least ten counts. The chain links TRBV5-6 to TRBJ1-6; D not resolved. This CDR3 has 17 amino acids. V lost 0 bases and J lost 0, with 10 bases in between. Germline CDR1 and CDR2: SGHDT and YYEEEE. The CDR3 DNA sequence: TGTGCCAGCAGCTTGGAGGACTTAAGCTCCTATAATTCACCCCTCCACTTT. Its translation: CASSLEDLSSYNSPLHF.

This clonotype is labeled as medium-sized. V and J are TRBV4-3 and TRBJ1-1, with D perhaps TRBD1 (5 bases). The CDR3 totals 14 residues. The germline CDR1 and CDR2 sequences are LGHNA and YSLEER. V shed 1 base and J shed 7 bases, with 13 bases lying between them. DNA of the CDR3: TGCGCCAGCAGCCAAGCCTCAGGGTCGGGTGAAGCTTTCTTT. Translated, it gives CASSQASGSGEAFF.

This clonotype has a count of ten or more. The chain links TRBV20-1 to TRBJ2-1, with 9 bases identical to TRBD2. V lost 5 bases, J lost 2 bases, and 10 bases stayed unmatched. The germline V gene encodes CDR1 DFQATT and CDR2 SNEGSKA (reference sequence). The CDR3 extends over 16 amino acids. The CDR3 DNA reads TGCAGTGCTTTTACGGCTAGCGGGGCAACCTACAATGAGCAGTTCTTC. Protein: CSAFTASGATYNEQFF.

In this sample, this clonotype turned up many times. The V and J genes are TRBV7-2 and TRBJ1-1; no firm D call. V lost 2 bases to trimming and J lost 0 bases, with 4 bases between them. CDR3 length: 13 residues. Germline values: CDR1 SGHTA, CDR2 FQGNSA. The CDR3 is CASSLSLNTEAFF. The DNA of the CDR3 is TGTGCCAGCAGCTTATCCCTGAACACTGAAGCTTTCTTT.

This clonotype was recorded many times. CDR3 sequence (DNA): TGCAGTGCTAGACCATCTAGCGCACTGCAAGAGACCCAGTACTTC. Translated: CSARPSSALQETQYF. This sequence joins TRBV20-1 and TRBJ2-5, with D maybe TRBD2 (6 bases). The V and J ends lost 2 bases and 2 bases respectively, with 15 bases between them. Germline V gene data show CDR1 as DFQATT and CDR2 as SNEGSKA (reference sequence). The CDR3 is 15 residues long.

The rearrangement uses TRBV4-1 and TRBJ1-5; D not certain. The germline V gene has CDR1 MGHRA and CDR2 YSYEKL. This CDR3 is built from 17 residues. V lost 2 bases, J lost 1 base, and 15 bases lay in between. In DNA, the CDR3 is TGCGCCAGCAGCCAATCCCTTACACGTGGAAGCAATCAGCCCCAGCATTTT. Its protein product is CASSQSLTRGSNQPQHF.

In its sample, this clonotype was seen a few times. The chain carries TRBV7-9 and TRBJ1-6, with 10 bases lining up with TRBD1. The V gene end was trimmed by 5 bases and the J gene end by 9 bases; junction bases not matched to a gene: 13. CDR1 SEHNR and CDR2 FQNEAQ come from the germline V gene (reference sequence). This CDR3 contains 17 residues. CDR3 bases: TGTGCCAGCAGCCGAGGGACAGGGGTCAGTATATCTTCACCCCTCCACTTT. This translates into CASSRGTGVSISSPLHF. Drawing the rest from reference TRBV7-9 and TRBJ1-6, the complete variable domain is DTGVSQNPRHKITKRGQNVTFRCDPISEHNRLYWYRQTLGQGPEFLTYFQNEAQLEKSRLLSDRFSAERPKGSFSTLEIQRTEQGDSAMYLCASSRGTGVSISSPLHFGNGTRLTVT.

The chain employs TRBV10-2 and TRBJ1-6; TRBD1 agrees at 10 bases. CDR1 WSHSY and CDR2 SAAADI come from the germline V gene. V gave up 3 bases and J gave up 3 bases; unmatched junction bases: 5. CDR3 length: 17 residues. This chain's CDR3 is CASSDSWTGGYNSPLHF. The CDR3 DNA is TGCGCCAGCAGTGATTCCTGGACAGGGGGCTATAATTCACCCCTCCACTTT.

This clonotype occurred many times. The chain couples TRBV29-1 to TRBJ1-1; D remains ambiguous. Germline V gives CDR1 SQVTM, CDR2 ANQGSEA. The CDR3 sequence is 10 residues long. Trimming removed 7 bases from V and 3 bases from J, with 6 bases in between. Here the CDR3 DNA reads TGCAGCGCATCCGACACTGAAGCTTTCTTT. Protein sequence: CSASDTEAFF.

This clonotype is termed medium-sized (0.01 to 0.1%). The CDR3 sequence is CASRAAPTGELFF. The CDR3 nucleotides read TGTGCCAGCAGGGCAGCTCCCACCGGGGAGCTGTTTTTT. The chain carries TRBV28 and TRBJ2-2; D gene ambiguous. The CDR3 totals 13 residues. Germline V lookup: CDR1 MDHEN, CDR2 SYDVKM. V lost 6 bases and J lost 4, with 9 bases in between.

This clonotype was seen many times. This chain links TRBV12-3 or TRBV12-4 with TRBJ1-5, with 10 bases matching TRBD1. The CDR3 sequence is 15 residues long. V gave up 6 bases and J gave up 8 bases; unmatched junction bases: 10. The CDR3 reads CASSSGTGVTKPQHF. CDR3 in DNA: TGTGCCAGCAGCTCCGGGACAGGGGTTACGAAGCCCCAGCATTTT.

This chain uses TRBV20-1 with TRBJ1-4, with D perhaps matching TRBD1 (6 bases). Germline assignment: CDR1 DFQATT and CDR2 SNEGSKA (reference sequence). V lost 6 bases and J lost 6, with 14 bases in between. This CDR3 has 13 residues. For the CDR3, the DNA is TGCAGTGCCCCTCCCGGGGGGCATGAAAAACTGTTTTTT. Translating gives CSAPPGGHEKLFF.

With regard to this clonotype: Being one base from a much bigger clone, this may be a read error. The chain recombines TRBV11-2 with TRBJ2-2; 7 bases agree with TRBD1. The germline CDR1 and CDR2 sequences are SGHAT and FQNNGV. The CDR3 sequence is 16 residues long. The DNA of the CDR3 is TGTGTCAGCAGCAACAGGGGCAGGAGGAACACCGGGGAGCTGTTTTTT. Residues: CVSSNRGRRNTGELFF.

There are many counts of this clonotype. The V gene is TRBV27, the J gene TRBJ2-6, with 11 bases that match TRBD1. Germline V gene lookup returns CDR1 MNHEY and CDR2 SMNVEV (reference sequence). The CDR3 totals 17 residues. V dropped 0 bases and J dropped 2; count of bases not matched to a gene: 0. CDR3 region: CASSLSGQGAGANVLTF. CDR3 in DNA: TGTGCCAGCAGTTTATCGGGACAGGGGGCTGGGGCCAACGTCCTGACTTTC. The full variable domain, rest sourced from reference TRBV27 and TRBJ2-6, is EAQVTQNPRYLITVTGKKLTVTCSQNMNHEYMSWYRQDPGLGLRQIYYSMNVEVTDKGDVPEGYKVSRKEKRNFPLILESPSPNQTSLYFCASSLSGQGAGANVLTFGAGSRLTVL.

This clonotype is medium-sized within its sample. V and J are TRBV4-3 and TRBJ2-3; TRBD2 matches 12 bases. CDR3 length: 17 residues. Unmatched junction bases numbered 7, after V lost 1 base and J lost 5 bases. CDR1 and CDR2 from the germline V gene are LGHNA and YSLEER. The CDR3, as DNA: TGCGCCAGCAGCCAAGCGGCTAGCGGGAGGGCCAGAGATACGCAGTATTTT. Amino acid sequence: CASSQAASGRARDTQYF.